The 11 T cell receptor beta chains in this list originate from one sample, sequenced in a study of T cells in Graves' hyperthyroidism and ophthalmopathy. RNA transcripts gave rise to amplified TCR beta CDR3 regions. The study used the HTBI primer set for a first-round RT-PCR of the TCR CDR3. TCRdb fed the multiplex PCR reads into MiXCR, producing one record per CDR3 protein. Of almost 500,000 distinct CDR3 sequences in the sample, 20% to 25% were seen once. Sequencing was carried out using blood. The source of these receptors is a woman aged 70-85 years with Graves' ophthalmopathy.

There are many counts of this clonotype. The CDR3 loop is CASRFGLAGGSYEQYF. As DNA, the CDR3 is TGTGCCAGCAGATTCGGACTAGCGGGAGGGTCCTACGAGCAGTACTTC. The chain carries TRBV28 and TRBJ2-7, with 15 bases lining up with TRBD2. This CDR3 spans 16 amino acids. The trim removed 6 bases at V and 1 base at J, leaving 4 bases unmatched. Looked up from germline, CDR1 is MDHEN and CDR2 is SYDVKM.

A note on this clonotype: A much larger clonotype is one base distant, so this may be a read error. J is TRBJ2-2 and V is TRBV12-3 or TRBV12-4, with TRBD1 identical over 9 bases. This CDR3 has 13 amino acids. This chain's CDR3 is CTSLQGAAGELFF. CDR3 DNA sequence: TGTACCAGCCTACAGGGGGCGGCCGGGGAGCTGTTTTTT.

A note on this clonotype: A much larger clonotype is one base distant, so this may be a read error. V is TRBV6-2 or TRBV6-3 and J is TRBJ2-1; 10 bases match TRBD2. The V and J ends lost 6 bases and 8 bases, in that order; junction bases with no gene match: 16. The CDR3 contains 17 residues. The germline V gene encodes CDR1 MNHEY and CDR2 SVGEGT. The CDR3, as DNA: TGTGCCAGCAGCGGAGTGAGGACTAGCGGAGTGGCGGATGAGCAGTTCTTC. The encoded protein is CASSGVRTSGVADEQFF.

This clonotype came up many times. The genes are TRBV11-2 and TRBJ1-4, with D uncertain. The CDR3 sequence is 14 residues long. Germline values: CDR1 SGHAT, CDR2 FQNNGV. V lost 5 bases and J 4 bases, leaving 11 bases between the germline ends. The CDR3 sequence: CASSTRVVNEKLFF. In DNA form, the CDR3 reads TGTGCCAGCAGCACCCGGGTCGTTAATGAAAAACTGTTTTTT.

The chain joins TRBV7-2 to TRBJ1-4; no firm D call. CDR1 is SGHTA and CDR2 is FQGNSA in the germline V gene. The CDR3 length is 14 residues. V lost 7 bases to trimming and J lost 0 bases, with 9 bases between them. DNA of the CDR3: TGTGCCAGCAACCCTGTAGCAACTAATGAAAAACTGTTTTTT. Translated: CASNPVATNEKLFF. The whole variable domain, filled in from reference TRBV7-2 and TRBJ1-4, reads GAGVSQSPSNKVTEKGKDVELRCDPISGHTALYWYRQSLGQGLEFLIYFQGNSAPDKSGLPSDRFSAERTGGSVSTLTIQRTQQEDSAVYLCASNPVATNEKLFFGSGTQLSVL.

The chain has TRBV20-1 and TRBJ1-2; no definite D call. Germline V gene data show CDR1 as DFQATT and CDR2 as SNEGSKA (reference sequence). The CDR3 length is 13 residues. V shed 0 bases and J shed 4 bases, with 9 bases lying between them. As DNA, the CDR3 is TGCAGTGCTAGAGATCCGTTGAGCTATGGCTACACCTTC. The encoded protein is CSARDPLSYGYTF.

This clonotype has a handful of counts. The rearrangement uses TRBV20-1 and TRBJ2-1; 10 nucleotides match TRBD2. Trimming removed 0 bases from V and 9 bases from J; junction bases left unmatched: 8. This CDR3 contains 15 residues. Germline V gives CDR1 DFQATT, CDR2 SNEGSKA (reference sequence). CDR3 amino acids: CSARDPASGSGEQFF. The CDR3 DNA reads TGCAGTGCTAGAGATCCCGCTAGCGGGAGTGGTGAGCAGTTCTTC.

V usage is TRBV19 and J usage is TRBJ1-2; 9 positions match TRBD1. Germline V gene lookup returns CDR1 LNHDA and CDR2 SQIVND (reference sequence). J lost 6 bases, V lost 8 bases, and 13 bases had no gene match. The CDR3 is 15 amino acids. The CDR3 here is CASSPQGALRHGYTF. The CDR3 DNA sequence: TGTGCCAGTTCACCACAGGGGGCGTTACGTCATGGCTACACCTTC.

In this sample, this clonotype turned up a few times. The gene calls are TRBV7-9 and TRBJ2-3; 7 nucleotides align to TRBD1. The length of the CDR3 is 14 residues. V lost 6 bases, J lost 4 bases, and 7 bases stayed unmatched. CDR1 SEHNR and CDR2 FQNEAQ come from the germline V gene (reference sequence). This chain's CDR3 is CASSPLQGADTQYF. As DNA, the CDR3 is TGTGCCAGCAGTCCCTTGCAGGGGGCAGATACGCAGTATTTT.

This clonotype was recorded a few times. The chain has TRBV27 and TRBJ2-7, with 7 positions matching TRBD2. The ends lost 5 bases at V and 3 bases at J; junction bases unmatched: 10. The CDR3 is 15 amino acids. CDR1 and CDR2 (germline): MNHEY, SMNVEV (reference sequence). The chain's CDR3 is CASSIEAGFLYEQYF. The DNA for the CDR3 is TGTGCCAGCAGTATCGAAGCGGGATTCCTCTACGAGCAGTACTTC.

This clonotype was observed a few times. The rearrangement joins TRBV7-3 to TRBJ1-1; D unclear. The germline gives CDR1 SGHTA, CDR2 FQGTGA. The CDR3 spans 14 residues. Trimming left V 5 bases short and J 10 bases short, with 20 bases between. DNA of the CDR3: TGTGCCAGCAGCCCCGGACCTAGTCTAAAAGTAGCTTTCTTT. This translates into CASSPGPSLKVAFF. Supplemented by reference TRBV7-3 and TRBJ1-1, the full variable domain reads GAGVSQTPSNKVTEKGKYVELRCDPISGHTALYWYRQSLGQGPEFLIYFQGTGAADDSGLPNDRFFAVRPEGSVSTLKIQRTERGDSAVYLCASSPGPSLKVAFFGQGTRLTVV.